This TCR beta chain was captured by sequencing in a study of blood T cell repertoires in COVID-19. The overall study: Sites across the United States, Italy and Spain contributed samples from acute and convalescent COVID-19. The cDNA or gDNA used as material had been derived from T cells, B-cell-depleted T cells, or PBMCs.

Original data processing: Reference gene primer amplification in the assay estimated nucleated cell counts. Sequenced by immunoSEQ multiplex PCR; TCRdb stores in-frame clones only, minus some. V and J calls and clone size are copied from that table; D and trimming were computed from the DNA. The sample lists around 190,000 clones, about 88% occurring once. Sequenced material: peripheral blood. The sequence derives from an elderly woman with acute or convalescent COVID-19.

CDR3 protein: CATSEHTGTDTQYF. The CDR3 DNA sequence: TGTGCCACCAGTGAACACACAGGCACAGATACGCAGTATTTT. This chain connects TRBV24-1 to TRBJ2-3, with no clear D. Between the trimmed V and J ends, which lost 4 bases and 1 base, there was a span of 8 bases. This CDR3 has 14 amino acids. Germline CDR1 reads KGHDR; CDR2 reads SFDVKD.